These 27 T cell receptor beta chains came from one sample sequenced in a study of blood T cell repertoires in COVID-19 (dated by TCRdb to about 2020). Receptors were amplified or captured by the immunoSEQ multiplex PCR assay. Entries here come from immuneACCESS through TCRdb and include only in-frame sequences with V and J called. Some clones fail to appear in such tables; in the studies checked, an unresolved V gene covers under half of the shortfall, and the cause of the remainder is unknown. The table for this sample lists about 30,000 clones; nearly 80% of them were counted only once. The ten largest clonotypes hold about half of the sample. Sequencing was performed on peripheral blood. These receptors were obtained from a woman in her 70s with acute or convalescent COVID-19.

The chain joins TRBV3-1 (or the pseudogene TRBV3-2) to TRBJ2-3; D gene uncertain. Between the trimmed V and J ends, which lost 1 base and 6 bases, there was a span of 11 bases. This CDR3 is 14 amino acids long. The V gene's germline CDR1 is LGHDT and CDR2 YNNKEL (reference sequence). The CDR3 DNA follows: TGTGCCAGCAGCCAAGGTGGGCCAGAGGATACGCAGTATTTT. Translated: CASSQGGPEDTQYF.

This clone was detected a few times. The rearrangement joins TRBV24-1 to TRBJ1-6; tentatively, D is TRBD1 (5 bases). CDR1 is KGHDR, CDR2 SFDVKD, per germline. V lost 1 base and J 0 bases, leaving 12 bases between the germline ends. The CDR3 consists of 18 residues. The DNA of the CDR3 is TGTGCCACCAGTGATTTTGGGGGGTTCAGCTCCTATAATTCACCCCTCCACTTT. Translated, it gives CATSDFGGFSSYNSPLHF.

The V gene is TRBV6-5, the J gene TRBJ1-2; D is possibly TRBD1 (6 bases). CDR1 MNHEY and CDR2 SVGAGI come from the germline V gene. The CDR3 consists of 15 residues. V was trimmed by 4 bases and J by 2 bases, leaving 14 bases between them. The CDR3 bases are TGTGCCAGCAGTTCCTATCAGAGGGGGAACTATGGCTACACCTTC. Encoded protein: CASSSYQRGNYGYTF.

The V gene is TRBV19, the J gene TRBJ2-5; no reliable D call. Germline V gives CDR1 LNHDA, CDR2 SQIVND (reference sequence). The CDR3 runs 15 residues. Trimming removed 0 bases at V and 5 bases at J, with 13 bases between. The CDR3 loop is CASSIDLTRRETQYF. The CDR3 DNA reads as TGTGCCAGTAGTATAGATCTAACCCGTCGGGAGACCCAGTACTTC. Filled out from reference TRBV19 and TRBJ2-5, the complete variable domain reads DGGITQSPKYLFRKEGQNVTLSCEQNLNHDAMYWYRQDPGQGLRLIYYSQIVNDFQKGDIAEGYSVSREKKESFPLTVTSAQKNPTAFYLCASSIDLTRRETQYFGPGTRLLVL.

This clone has just one count. V and J are TRBV28 and TRBJ2-7; TRBD2 matches 8 bases. Trimming removed 3 bases from V and 0 bases from J; junction bases left unmatched: 7. Per germline, CDR1 MDHEN and CDR2 SYDVKM. This CDR3 has 16 amino acids. CDR3 residues: CASSFVRLAGSYEQYF. In DNA, the CDR3 is TGTGCCAGCAGTTTCGTACGGCTAGCGGGCTCCTACGAGCAGTACTTC.

The V call is TRBV7-2, the J call TRBJ1-1; 8 bases agree with TRBD1. Germline V lookup: CDR1 SGHTA, CDR2 FQGNSA. The CDR3 contains 16 residues. V gave up 2 bases and J gave up 5 bases; unmatched junction bases: 10. This CDR3 reads CASSLQGRGRGTEAFF. The DNA for the CDR3 is TGTGCCAGCAGCTTACAGGGCAGGGGGCGAGGTACTGAAGCTTTCTTT.

The chain joins TRBV11-2 to TRBJ2-4; no reliable D call. There are 12 residues in the CDR3. CDR1 and CDR2 from the germline V gene are SGHAT and FQNNGV. The V and J ends lost 3 bases and 5 bases respectively, with 5 bases between them. This chain's CDR3 is CASSLIENIQYF. In DNA, the CDR3 is TGTGCCAGCAGCTTGATAGAAAACATTCAGTACTTC. Full variable domain (rest looked up from reference TRBV11-2 and TRBJ2-4): EAGVAQSPRYKIIEKRQSVAFWCNPISGHATLYWYQQILGQGPKLLIQFQNNGVVDDSQLPKDRFSAERLKGVDSTLKIQPAKLEDSAVYLCASSLIENIQYFGAGTRLSVL.

The gene calls are TRBV2 and TRBJ2-2, with 9 bases identical to TRBD2. Germline V gene lookup returns CDR1 SNHLY and CDR2 FYNNEI. The junction had 8 bases not matched to a gene; V was cut back by 5 bases and J by 4 bases. This CDR3 has 16 amino acids. The CDR3 sequence: CASSLAGLRTTGELFF. As DNA, the CDR3 is TGTGCCAGCAGTCTAGCGGGACTAAGGACCACCGGGGAGCTGTTTTTT.

The chain employs TRBV5-1 and TRBJ1-1; weak D call: TRBD1 (5 bases). This CDR3 spans 13 amino acids. V shed 4 bases and J shed 1 base, with 8 bases lying between them. The germline CDR1 and CDR2 sequences are SGHRS and YFSETQ. The CDR3 DNA is TGCGCCAGCAGCCGTGACAGGAACACTGAAGCTTTCTTT. As protein: CASSRDRNTEAFF.

The genes are TRBV6-5 and TRBJ1-1; 12 nucleotides match TRBD1. CDR3 length: 15 amino acids. The V gene end was trimmed by 6 bases and the J gene end by 2 bases; junction bases not matched to a gene: 4. Germline loops: CDR1 MNHEY, CDR2 SVGAGI. Written as DNA, the CDR3 is TGTGCCAGCAGGGGGACAGGGGGCCTCAACACTGAAGCTTTCTTT. As protein: CASRGTGGLNTEAFF.

The chain recombines TRBV2 with TRBJ1-4; D is uncertain. The germline V gene has CDR1 SNHLY and CDR2 FYNNEI. The length of the CDR3 is 15 residues. V shed 1 base and J shed 1 base, with 7 bases lying between them. The CDR3 region has the DNA TGTGCCAGCAGTGAAGGGGCGAAAACTAATGAAAAACTGTTTTTT. This gives the protein CASSEGAKTNEKLFF.

This clone was counted only a few times. The rearrangement joins TRBV7-8 to TRBJ2-1; 14 nucleotides agree with TRBD2. Germline loops: CDR1 SGHVS, CDR2 FQNEAQ. V was pared by 3 bases and J by 6 bases, with 4 bases of the junction left unmatched. The CDR3 runs to 16 residues. The CDR3 loop is CASSLTSGGALNEQFF. The CDR3 bases are TGTGCCAGCAGCTTGACTAGCGGGGGGGCTCTCAATGAGCAGTTCTTC.

This chain links TRBV19 with TRBJ2-7; 10 nucleotides align to TRBD2. The CDR3 is 15 amino acids. Germline V lookup: CDR1 LNHDA, CDR2 SQIVND (reference sequence). The V gene end was trimmed by 6 bases and the J gene end by 2 bases; junction bases not matched to a gene: 7. The CDR3 sequence: CASSGLAGAPYEQYF. DNA of the CDR3: TGTGCCAGTAGCGGTCTAGCGGGAGCCCCCTACGAGCAGTACTTC.

The chain links TRBV10-3 to TRBJ1-1, with D possibly being TRBD1 (5 bases). The germline V and J ends were trimmed by 2 bases and 3 bases, with 19 bases remaining between them. Germline assignment: CDR1 ENHRY and CDR2 SYGVKD. CDR3 size: 17 residues. This CDR3 reads CAISEKDVGRLDTEAFF. The DNA for the CDR3 is TGTGCCATCAGTGAGAAGGATGTGGGGCGGCTAGACACTGAAGCTTTCTTT.

The rearrangement links TRBV14 to TRBJ1-1, with D hard to call. V was cut by 4 bases and J by 6 bases, with 15 bases left in between. The germline CDR1 and CDR2 sequences are SGHDN and FVKESK. The CDR3 sequence is 14 residues long. This chain's CDR3 is CASSLTLNSAEAFF. The CDR3 nucleotides are TGTGCCAGCAGCCTAACACTAAATAGCGCTGAAGCTTTCTTT.

CDR3 sequence reads: CASSLQENNSPLHF. The DNA for the CDR3 is TGCGCCAGCAGCTTACAGGAGAATAATTCACCCCTCCACTTT. The rearrangement joins TRBV5-1 to TRBJ1-6; TRBD1 might be the D (5 bases). Trimming took 2 bases from V and 5 from J, leaving 8 bases between them. The CDR3 consists of 14 residues. Looked up from germline, CDR1 is SGHRS and CDR2 is YFSETQ.

The chain employs TRBV24-1 and TRBJ2-1; TRBD1 agrees at 7 bases. Trimming removed 7 bases from V and 6 bases from J; junction bases left unmatched: 11. The CDR3 consists of 15 residues. In germline, CDR1 is KGHDR, CDR2 SFDVKD. CDR3 in DNA: TGTGCCACCAGCCCCATAGGGGGCAAACCCAATGAGCAGTTCTTC. It codes for CATSPIGGKPNEQFF.

The chain recombines TRBV5-6 with TRBJ2-1; D gene unclear. Per the germline V gene, CDR1 is SGHDT and CDR2 is YYEEEE. V lost 0 bases and J 4 bases, leaving 11 bases between the germline ends. CDR3 length equals 15 residues. In DNA form, the CDR3 reads TGTGCCAGCAGCTTGGGAACACTCAGGTACAATGAGCAGTTCTTC. Encoded protein: CASSLGTLRYNEQFF.

V is TRBV4-1 and J is TRBJ1-5; D gene ambiguous. This CDR3 has 15 residues. Germline V gene sequence: CDR1 MGHRA, CDR2 YSYEKL. The V and J ends lost 0 bases and 1 base respectively, with 7 bases between them. The CDR3 region is CASSQDEFSNQPQHF. The DNA for the CDR3 is TGCGCCAGCAGCCAAGATGAGTTCAGCAATCAGCCCCAGCATTTT.

The chain combines TRBV9 with TRBJ2-2; D is perhaps TRBD2 (6 bases). Germline CDR1 is SGDLS and CDR2 is YYNGEE. V gave up 0 bases and J gave up 0 bases, with 12 bases separating them. This CDR3 comprises 17 residues. CDR3 amino acids: CASSVARELANTGELFF. Written as DNA, the CDR3 is TGTGCCAGCAGCGTAGCTCGGGAGCTTGCGAACACCGGGGAGCTGTTTTTT.

J is TRBJ2-7 and V is TRBV4-3; D may be TRBD2 (7 bases). Per the germline V gene, CDR1 is LGHNA and CDR2 is YSLEER. The CDR3 is 16 residues long. Trimming pared 0 bases from V and 0 bases from J, leaving 12 bases between. The CDR3 DNA reads as TGCGCCAGCAGCCAAGAGTGGGGGGGCTTCTCCTACGAGCAGTACTTC. Translated: CASSQEWGGFSYEQYF.

J is TRBJ2-5 and V is TRBV9; D might be TRBD2 (6 bases). V was pared by 0 bases and J by 5 bases, with 14 bases between. The CDR3 consists of 15 residues. Looked up from germline, CDR1 is SGDLS and CDR2 is YYNGEE. This chain's CDR3 is CASSVGRGWTETQYF. The DNA of the CDR3 is TGTGCCAGCAGCGTAGGACGGGGGTGGACGGAGACCCAGTACTTC.

The chain employs TRBV28 and TRBJ2-1, with 8 bases that match TRBD2. Germline CDR1 MDHEN, CDR2 SYDVKM. CDR3 length: 15 residues. V trimming: 7 bases; J trimming: 0 bases; junction bases outside the gene matches: 5. CDR3 bases: TGTGCCAGCACCCGGGGGGGAAGCTCCTACAATGAGCAGTTCTTC. Its protein is CASTRGGSSYNEQFF.

The J gene is TRBJ1-2, the V gene TRBV5-6; 8 bases fit TRBD1. CDR3 length: 14 amino acids. V shed 0 bases, J shed 6 bases, and the junction held 4 bases outside the gene matches. Looked up from germline, CDR1 is SGHDT and CDR2 is YYEEEE. As DNA, the CDR3 is TGTGCCAGCAGCTTGGCTCAGGGGGCGCATGGCTACACCTTC. Protein sequence: CASSLAQGAHGYTF.

This clone appeared once. The chain is built from TRBV19 and TRBJ1-2; tentative D call: TRBD1 (5 bases). V was shortened by 5 bases and J by 5 bases, with 21 bases between the two germline ends. CDR1 LNHDA and CDR2 SQIVND come from the germline V gene (reference sequence). The length of the CDR3 is 16 residues. For the CDR3, the DNA is TGTGCCAGTAGTCCCTGGGGCCGTAGGATTTTTTATGGCTACACCTTC. Its protein product is CASSPWGRRIFYGYTF.

The V and J genes are TRBV3-1 (or the pseudogene TRBV3-2) and TRBJ1-6; TRBD1 aligns across 10 bases. After removal of 4 bases from V and 8 bases from J, the junction contained 2 bases not matched to a gene. Per the germline V gene, CDR1 is LGHDT and CDR2 is YNNKEL (reference sequence). The CDR3 consists of 14 residues. CDR3 in amino acids: CASSLGTGDSPLHF. The CDR3 DNA reads as TGTGCCAGCAGCCTCGGGACAGGGGATTCACCCCTCCACTTT.

The chain uses TRBV3-1 (or the pseudogene TRBV3-2) and TRBJ2-7; D remains ambiguous. The V gene lost 2 bases and the J gene lost 2 bases, with 13 bases spanning the gap. This CDR3 region has 15 residues. Germline assignment: CDR1 LGHDT and CDR2 YNNKEL (reference sequence). Written as DNA, the CDR3 is TGTGCCAGCAGCCAAAACTCTGCAGGTACCTACGAGCAGTACTTC. This sequence encodes CASSQNSAGTYEQYF.